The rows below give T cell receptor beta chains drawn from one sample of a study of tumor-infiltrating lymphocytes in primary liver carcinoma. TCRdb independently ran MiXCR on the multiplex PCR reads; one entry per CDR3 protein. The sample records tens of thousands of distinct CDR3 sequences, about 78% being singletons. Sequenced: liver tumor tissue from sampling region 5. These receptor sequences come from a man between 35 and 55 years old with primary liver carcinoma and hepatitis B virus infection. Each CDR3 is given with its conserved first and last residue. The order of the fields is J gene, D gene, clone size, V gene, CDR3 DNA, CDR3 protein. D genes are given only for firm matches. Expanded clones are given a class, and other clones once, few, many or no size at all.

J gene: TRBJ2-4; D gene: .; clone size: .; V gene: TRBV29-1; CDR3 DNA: TGTAGCGGTGGGGCTTTAAACATTCAGTACTTC; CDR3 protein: CSGGALNIQYF
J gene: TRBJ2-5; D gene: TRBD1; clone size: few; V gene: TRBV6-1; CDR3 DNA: TGTGCCAGCAGTGATCCTCGACAGGGGGTAGGGGCCCAGTACTTC; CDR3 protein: CASSDPRQGVGAQYF
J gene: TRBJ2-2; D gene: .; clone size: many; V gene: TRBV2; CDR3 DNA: TGTGCCAGCAGTTTAAGGATAGGGAACACCGGGGAGCTGTTTTTT; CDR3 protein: CASSLRIGNTGELFF
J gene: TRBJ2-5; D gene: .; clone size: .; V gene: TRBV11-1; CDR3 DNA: TGTGTCAGCAACTTATTGGGCAGGGTTGGGACCCAATACTTC; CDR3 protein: CVSNLLGRVGTQYF
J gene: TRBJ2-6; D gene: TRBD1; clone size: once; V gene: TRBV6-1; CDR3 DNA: TGTGCCTGTACCTGGACAGGGGGTGCTAGGGCCAACGTCCTGACTTTC; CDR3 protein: CACTWTGGARANVLTF
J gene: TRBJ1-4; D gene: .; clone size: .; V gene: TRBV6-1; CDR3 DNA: TGTGCCAGCAGTGAAGCGGGGGTTGAAACTAATGAAAAACTGTTCTTT; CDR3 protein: CASSEAGVETNEKLFF
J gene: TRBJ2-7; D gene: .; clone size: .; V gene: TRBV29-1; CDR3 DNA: TGCAGCGCCATGACATCTGGGACGGGCACTCTCTACGAGCAATACTTC; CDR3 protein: CSAMTSGTGTLYEQYF
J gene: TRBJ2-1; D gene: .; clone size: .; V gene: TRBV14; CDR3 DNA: TGTGCCAACAGTACCGTAGCTGGATGGGTAAACAATGAGCAGTTCTTC; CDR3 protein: CANSTVAGWVNNEQFF
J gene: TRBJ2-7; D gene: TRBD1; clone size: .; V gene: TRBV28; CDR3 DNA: TGTGCTAGCAGTTCTTACGGACAGGGTCGACACGAGCAGTACTTC; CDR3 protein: CASSSYGQGRHEQYF
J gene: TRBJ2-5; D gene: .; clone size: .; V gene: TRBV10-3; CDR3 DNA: TGTTCCATCCGAGGGACTCAAGAAAAGATCCAGCACTTC; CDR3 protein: CSIRGTQEKIQHF
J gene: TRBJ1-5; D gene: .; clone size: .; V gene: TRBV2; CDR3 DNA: TGTGCCATCAATCGGCAGGGGTACGGACAGCCCCAGCATTTT; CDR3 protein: CAINRQGYGQPQHF
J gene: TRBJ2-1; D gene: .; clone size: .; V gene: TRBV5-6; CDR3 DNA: TGTGCCAGCAGTCAACGACAGAAACATGAGCATTTCTTC; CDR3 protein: CASSQRQKHEHFF
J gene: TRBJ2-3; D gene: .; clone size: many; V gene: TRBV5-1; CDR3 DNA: TGCGCCAGCAGCTTGGCCAGCGCCAGCACAGATACGCAGTATTTT; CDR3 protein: CASSLASASTDTQYF
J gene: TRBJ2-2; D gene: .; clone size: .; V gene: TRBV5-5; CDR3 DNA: TGTGTCAGCAGCTTGGGCGGAGGTGGCGGGGAGCTGTCTTTT; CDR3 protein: CVSSLGGGGGELSF
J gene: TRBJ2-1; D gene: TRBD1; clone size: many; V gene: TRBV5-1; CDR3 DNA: TGCGCCAGCAGCTTGGCCGGGACAGGGGGCGGCTACAATGAGCAGTTCTTC; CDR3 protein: CASSLAGTGGGYNEQFF
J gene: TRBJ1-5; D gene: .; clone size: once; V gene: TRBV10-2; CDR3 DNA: TGCGCCAACACAGCAGAATTCTATCAGCCCCAGCATTTT; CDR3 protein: CANTAEFYQPQHF
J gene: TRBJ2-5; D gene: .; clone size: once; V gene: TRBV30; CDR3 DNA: TGTGCCTGGAGTAAGAGATCGGGGGATACCCAGTACTTC; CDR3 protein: CAWSKRSGDTQYF
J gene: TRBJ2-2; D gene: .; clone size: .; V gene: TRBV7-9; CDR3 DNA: TGTACCAGCAGCCAGTCAACAACGAACATCGGGGAGCTGTTTTTT; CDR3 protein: CTSSQSTTNIGELFF
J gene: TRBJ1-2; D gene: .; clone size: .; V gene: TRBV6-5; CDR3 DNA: TGTGCCAGCTGTATAGTGGCAGGGATTAACTATGGCTACACCTTC; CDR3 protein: CASCIVAGINYGYTF
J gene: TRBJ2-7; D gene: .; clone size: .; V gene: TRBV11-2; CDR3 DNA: TGTACCAGCAGCTCCCTCGTGGCTCCCTCCACCCCTTACGAGCAGTACTTC; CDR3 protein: CTSSSLVAPSTPYEQYF
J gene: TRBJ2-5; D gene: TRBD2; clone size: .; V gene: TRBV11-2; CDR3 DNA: TGTGCTAGCAACTTAGGGGCTAGCGGACAAGAGAGCCAGTACTTC; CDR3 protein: CASNLGASGQESQYF
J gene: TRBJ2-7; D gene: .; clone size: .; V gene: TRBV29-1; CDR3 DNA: TGTAGCCCGGGTTGGGGTAATCACGATCAATACTTC; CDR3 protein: CSPGWGNHDQYF
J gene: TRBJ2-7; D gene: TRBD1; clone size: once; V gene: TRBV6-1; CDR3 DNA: TGTGTCAGCAGTACCGGGACAGGACCCTACGAGCCGTACTTC; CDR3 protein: CVSSTGTGPYEPYF
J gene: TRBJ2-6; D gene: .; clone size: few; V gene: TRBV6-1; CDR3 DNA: TGTGCCAGCAGTTCTCAGGCCGCTGCCGGGGCCAACCTCCTGACTTTC; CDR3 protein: CASSSQAAAGANLLTF
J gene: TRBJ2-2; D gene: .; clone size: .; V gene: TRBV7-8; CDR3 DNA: TGTGCCAGCAAAACGGGGGAATCCCCCTCCGTGGAGCTGTTTTTT; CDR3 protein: CASKTGESPSVELFF
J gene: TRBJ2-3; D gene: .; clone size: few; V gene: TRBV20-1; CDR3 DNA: TGCAGTGCTAGAGGCGACACAGATGCGCAGTATTTT; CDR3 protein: CSARGDTDAQYF
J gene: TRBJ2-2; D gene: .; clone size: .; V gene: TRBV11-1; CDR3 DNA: TGTGCCAGCAACTATACAGGACCTTTCTCCCGGGACCTGTTTTTT; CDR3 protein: CASNYTGPFSRDLFF
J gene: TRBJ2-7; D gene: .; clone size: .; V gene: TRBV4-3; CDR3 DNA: TGCGCCAACAGCCAAGATCGGGCTAGCAGCTACGAGCAGTACTTC; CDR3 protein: CANSQDRASSYEQYF
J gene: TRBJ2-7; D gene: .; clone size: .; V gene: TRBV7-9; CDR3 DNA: TGTGCCATCAGCTTAGGTGCGGGTGTGCGCGAGCAGTACTTC; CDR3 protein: CAISLGAGVREQYF
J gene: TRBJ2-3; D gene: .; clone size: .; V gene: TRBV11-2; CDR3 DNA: TGTGCCGGTAGCTTGGTCCCAGATACGCAGTATTTT; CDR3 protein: CAGSLVPDTQYF
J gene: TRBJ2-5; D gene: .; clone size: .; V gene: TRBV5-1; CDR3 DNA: TGCGCCAGCAGCTTCCCCTGGCGGAACCAAGAGACCCAGCACTTC; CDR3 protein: CASSFPWRNQETQHF
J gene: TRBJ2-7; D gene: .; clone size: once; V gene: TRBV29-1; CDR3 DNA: TGCAGCGTTACCGGGACGGGGAAGGGAGAGCAGTACTTC; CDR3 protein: CSVTGTGKGEQYF
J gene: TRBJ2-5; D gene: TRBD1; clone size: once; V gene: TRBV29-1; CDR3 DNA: TGCATCGGCCAGGGGGCGGATTCCAAGATCCAATACTTC; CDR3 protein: CIGQGADSKIQYF
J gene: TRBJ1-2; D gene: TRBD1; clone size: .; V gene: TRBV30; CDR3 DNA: TGTTCCTGGACCTGGGACAGGCTCAGTTACACCTTC; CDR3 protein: CSWTWDRLSYTF
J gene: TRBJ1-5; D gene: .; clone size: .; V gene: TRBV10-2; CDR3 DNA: TGCGCCAGCACACCAGAATTCAATCAGCTCCAGCATTTT; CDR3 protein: CASTPEFNQLQHF
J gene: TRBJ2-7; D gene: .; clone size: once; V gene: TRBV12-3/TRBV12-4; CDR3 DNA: TGTGCCAGCATCCGGACACTCGAGCAGTACTTC; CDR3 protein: CASIRTLEQYF
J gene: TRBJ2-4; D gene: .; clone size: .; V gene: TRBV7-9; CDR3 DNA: TGTGCCAGCAGGGCGAGGGACACCTTAGCCAAAAATATTCAGTACTTC; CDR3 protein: CASRARDTLAKNIQYF
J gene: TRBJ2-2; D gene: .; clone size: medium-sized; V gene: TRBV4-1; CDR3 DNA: TGCGCCAGCAGCCAACTTACCCTCTCCGGGGAGCTGTTTTTT; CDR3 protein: CASSQLTLSGELFF
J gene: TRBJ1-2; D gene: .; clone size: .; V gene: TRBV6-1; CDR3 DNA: TGTGCCAACACCACAACGGCGGGGGACTATGGCTACACCTTC; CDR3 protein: CANTTTAGDYGYTF
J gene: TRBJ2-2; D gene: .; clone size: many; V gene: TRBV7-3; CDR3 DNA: TGTGCCAGCAGCTTTCAGGGGAGGGCCGGGGAGCTGTTTTTT; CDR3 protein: CASSFQGRAGELFF
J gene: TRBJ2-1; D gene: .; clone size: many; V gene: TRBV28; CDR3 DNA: TGTGCCAGCAGCCTCGGGAGCGGATTCTACAATGAGCAGTTCTTC; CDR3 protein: CASSLGSGFYNEQFF
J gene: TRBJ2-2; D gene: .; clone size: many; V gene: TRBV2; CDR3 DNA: TGTGCCAGCGGCGACACCGGGGGGCTGTTTTTT; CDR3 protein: CASGDTGGLFF
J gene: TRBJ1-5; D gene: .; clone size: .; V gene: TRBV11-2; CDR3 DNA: TGCGCCAGCAGCTTAGTAGGGGTAACATGGAGCAATCAGCCTCAGCATTTT; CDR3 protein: CASSLVGVTWSNQPQHF
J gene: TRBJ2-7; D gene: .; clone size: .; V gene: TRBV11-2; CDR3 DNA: TGTGCTGGCAGCTTAGCTCAGGTCGTCCACGAGCAGTGCTTC; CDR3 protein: CAGSLAQVVHEQCF
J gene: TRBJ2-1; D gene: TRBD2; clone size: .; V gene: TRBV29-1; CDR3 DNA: TGCGTCGCTGGACTAGCGGGAGGGTTCTACAATGAGCAGTTCTTC; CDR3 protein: CVAGLAGGFYNEQFF
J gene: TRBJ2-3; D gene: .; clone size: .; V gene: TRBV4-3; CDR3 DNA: TGCGCCAGCAGCCAGGGGAGTGCACCAGGCACGCAGTATTTT; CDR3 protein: CASSQGSAPGTQYF
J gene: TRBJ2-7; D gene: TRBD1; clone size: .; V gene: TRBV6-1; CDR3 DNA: TGTACCAGCAGTGACGGGGACAGGGCCGAGCAGTACTTT; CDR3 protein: CTSSDGDRAEQYF
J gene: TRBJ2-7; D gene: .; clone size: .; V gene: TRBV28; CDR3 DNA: TGTGCCAGCAGTGCCCACAGGGACCACAACGTGCAGTACTTC; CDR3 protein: CASSAHRDHNVQYF
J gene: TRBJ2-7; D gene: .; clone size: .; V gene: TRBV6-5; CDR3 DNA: TGTGCCAGCAGTACCCCCGGAACAGGCTACGAGCAGTACTTC; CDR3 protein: CASSTPGTGYEQYF
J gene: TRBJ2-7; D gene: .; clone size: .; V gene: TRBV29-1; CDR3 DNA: TGCAGTGTTGTGTCACACACCTACGAGCAGTACTTC; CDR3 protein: CSVVSHTYEQYF
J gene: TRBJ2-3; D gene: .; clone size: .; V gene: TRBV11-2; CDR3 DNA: TGTGCCAGCAGCCGGGAAACTGAGAGAGTCGGAGATACGCAATATTTT; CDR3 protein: CASSRETERVGDTQYF
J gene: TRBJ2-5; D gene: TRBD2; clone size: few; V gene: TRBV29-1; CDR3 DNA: TGCAGCGTTGGTGGGACTAGCGGGAGTAGGGAGACACGGTACTTC; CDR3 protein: CSVGGTSGSRETRYF
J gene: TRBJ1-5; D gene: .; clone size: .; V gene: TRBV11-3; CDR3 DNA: TGTGCCAGCGGTGACAGCTATAGCAATCAGCCCCAGCATTTT; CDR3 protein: CASGDSYSNQPQHF